These 14 T cell receptor beta chains were sequenced from one sample in a study of blood T cell repertoires in COVID-19. Profiling relied on immunoSEQ multiplex PCR, and the TCRdb table lists in-frame clones only, not all of them. The repertoire has 250,000 or so clones, approximately 90% of them found once; the top ten carry just under 9%. The sample consisted of PBMCs or T cells enriched from blood (not recorded which). The receptors come from a man in his forties who had recovered from COVID-19.

This chain uses TRBV24-1 with TRBJ1-4; D not resolved. This CDR3 region has 12 residues. V lost 4 bases and J 6 bases, leaving 5 bases between the germline ends. Germline V gene data show CDR1 as KGHDR and CDR2 as SFDVKD. The CDR3 DNA reads as TGTGCCACCAGTGAGGGCGATGAAAAACTGTTTTTT. Translated, it gives CATSEGDEKLFF.

The chain joins TRBV5-6 to TRBJ1-4; TRBD1 matches 7 bases. The length of the CDR3 is 17 residues. Germline loops: CDR1 SGHDT, CDR2 YYEEEE. Unmatched junction bases numbered 9, after V lost 1 base and J lost 3 bases. This CDR3 is CASSLWSGGTANEKLFF. CDR3 bases: TGTGCCAGCAGCTTGTGGTCAGGGGGGACGGCTAATGAAAAACTGTTTTTT.

This chain connects TRBV12-5 to TRBJ1-5; 7 bases are a match to TRBD1. Germline CDR1 LGHNT, CDR2 FRNRAP. This CDR3 spans 15 amino acids. With 2 bases clipped from V and 4 bases from J, the junction kept 5 bases outside the gene matches. The CDR3 spells CASGLQTTGNQPQHF. The CDR3 DNA is TGTGCTAGTGGTTTGCAGACGACAGGGAATCAGCCCCAGCATTTT.

V gene TRBV5-4 combines with J gene TRBJ2-3; 8 bases align to TRBD2. The V gene's germline CDR1 is SGHNT and CDR2 YYREEE (reference sequence). CDR3 length: 16 amino acids. J gave up 9 bases and V 2 bases, and 14 bases lay outside the gene matches. The CDR3 DNA sequence: TGTGCCAGCAGCTTACCGGGACTAGGTGGAGTGGGCACGCAGTATTTT. As protein: CASSLPGLGGVGTQYF.

V and J are TRBV12-3 or TRBV12-4 and TRBJ1-1, with no clear D. The ends were cut back, 6 bases at V and 1 base at J, with 9 bases in the middle. This CDR3 has 13 amino acids. The CDR3 DNA reads as TGTGCCAGCAGCAAGACAAGGAACACTGAAGCTTTCTTT. Translated, it gives CASSKTRNTEAFF.

The chain combines TRBV11-1 with TRBJ1-1, with a possible D match to TRBD1 (6 bases). Per the germline V gene, CDR1 is SGHAT and CDR2 is FQDESV (reference sequence). This CDR3 is built from 16 residues. V shed 5 bases and J shed 4 bases, with 20 bases lying between them. CDR3 sequence (DNA): TGTGCCAGCAGCAAAGCATTGGGGGCTCGGTTCACTGAAGCTTTCTTT. It codes for CASSKALGARFTEAFF. The whole variable domain, remainder taken from reference TRBV11-1 and TRBJ1-1, is EAEVAQSPRYKITEKSQAVAFWCDPISGHATLYWYRQILGQGPELLVQFQDESVVDDSQLPKDRFSAERLKGVDSTLKIQPAELGDSAMYLCASSKALGARFTEAFFGQGTRLTVV.

This clone was seen only once. V gene TRBV6-5 combines with J gene TRBJ2-1; TRBD1 agrees at 11 bases. V dropped 4 bases and J dropped 3; count of bases not matched to a gene: 2. This CDR3 spans 15 amino acids. Germline assignment: CDR1 MNHEY and CDR2 SVGAGI. Written as DNA, the CDR3 is TGTGCCAGCAGTTCGGACAGGGGGCTCTACAATGAGCAGTTCTTC. Protein sequence: CASSSDRGLYNEQFF.

The chain links TRBV7-6 to TRBJ2-3; 11 bases are a match to TRBD2. The germline V gene has CDR1 SGHVS and CDR2 FNYEAQ. The CDR3 has 16 amino acids. J lost 6 bases, V lost 4 bases, and 9 bases had no gene match. The CDR3 loop reads CASSSLAGVPRDTQYF. The CDR3 bases are TGTGCCAGCAGCTCACTAGCGGGAGTCCCAAGGGATACGCAGTATTTT.

The J gene is TRBJ2-5, the V gene TRBV2, with 7 bases identical to TRBD1. J gave up 4 bases and V 4 bases, and 9 bases lay outside the gene matches. Germline loops: CDR1 SNHLY, CDR2 FYNNEI. CDR3 length equals 15 residues. The CDR3 nucleotides read TGTGCCAGCAGTGGCCTCCTAGGGGGCGGAGAGACCCAGTACTTC. Its protein is CASSGLLGGGETQYF.

Here the CDR3 reads CASSLVFGPGASTDTQYF. CDR3 bases: TGTGCCAGCAGCTTAGTGTTCGGGCCGGGAGCGAGCACAGATACGCAGTATTTT. The chain carries TRBV7-6 and TRBJ2-3; possible D gene TRBD2, 6 bases. The germline V gene has CDR1 SGHVS and CDR2 FNYEAQ. The CDR3 consists of 18 residues. The V and J ends lost 1 base and 0 bases respectively, with 17 bases between them.

J is TRBJ1-5 and V is TRBV12-3 or TRBV12-4; D not resolved. The CDR3 extends over 13 amino acids. V was clipped by 6 bases and J by 3 bases, with 9 bases between them. In DNA form, the CDR3 reads TGTGCCAGCAGCCCGGGGTACAATCAGCCCCAGCATTTT. This gives the protein CASSPGYNQPQHF.

V is TRBV7-8 and J is TRBJ2-5; 10 positions match TRBD2. V shed 2 bases and J 1 base; nucleotides not matched to a gene: 10. The CDR3 contains 18 residues. CDR1 is SGHVS, CDR2 FQNEAQ, per germline. DNA for the CDR3: TGTGCCAGCAGCTTAACCCAGAGCGGGAGGGCCATCCAAGAGACCCAGTACTTC. Its protein is CASSLTQSGRAIQETQYF.

CDR3 loop: CATHPGQGYNEQFF. The CDR3 bases are TGCGCCACCCACCCGGGACAGGGTTACAATGAGCAGTTCTTC. J is TRBJ2-1 and V is TRBV5-1, with TRBD1 matching 9 bases. CDR1 SGHRS and CDR2 YFSETQ come from the germline V gene. This CDR3 is 14 amino acids long. With V trimmed by 9 bases and J by 4 bases, 8 bases remained unmatched.

This clone was detected only once. The gene calls are TRBV18 and TRBJ1-2; D gene unclear. Trimming removed 3 bases at V and 2 bases at J, with 7 bases between. CDR1 is KGHSH and CDR2 is LQKENI in the germline V gene. The length of the CDR3 is 13 residues. The CDR3 bases are TGTGCCAGCTCACCTGCGACAAACTATGGCTACACCTTC. It encodes CASSPATNYGYTF.